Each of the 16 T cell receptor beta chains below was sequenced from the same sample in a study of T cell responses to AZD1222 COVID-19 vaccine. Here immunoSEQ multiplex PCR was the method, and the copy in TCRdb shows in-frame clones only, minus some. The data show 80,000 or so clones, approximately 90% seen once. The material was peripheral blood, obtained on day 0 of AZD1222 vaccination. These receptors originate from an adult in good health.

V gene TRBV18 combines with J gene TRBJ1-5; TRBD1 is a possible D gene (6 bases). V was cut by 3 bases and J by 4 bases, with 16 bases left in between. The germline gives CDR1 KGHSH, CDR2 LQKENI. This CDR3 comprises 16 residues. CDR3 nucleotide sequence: TGTGCCAGCTCACCGACTCCAGGGGTCCTTAATCAGCCCCAGCATTTT. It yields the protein CASSPTPGVLNQPQHF.

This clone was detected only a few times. CDR3 DNA: TGCAGCGTTCTGGAAGCCGGGACACAAGAGACCCAGTACTTC. Its protein product is CSVLEAGTQETQYF. J is TRBJ2-5 and V is TRBV29-1, with D maybe TRBD1 (6 bases). There are 14 residues in the CDR3. The ends were cut back, 5 bases at V and 2 bases at J, with 15 bases in the middle. CDR1 and CDR2 from the germline V gene are SQVTM and ANQGSEA.

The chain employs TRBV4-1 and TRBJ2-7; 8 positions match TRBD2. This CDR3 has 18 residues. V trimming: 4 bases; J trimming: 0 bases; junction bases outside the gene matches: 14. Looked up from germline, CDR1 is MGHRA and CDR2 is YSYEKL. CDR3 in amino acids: CASSPSRSTSGYSYEQYF. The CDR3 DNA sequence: TGCGCCAGCAGCCCGAGCAGGTCAACTAGCGGATACTCCTACGAGCAGTACTTC.

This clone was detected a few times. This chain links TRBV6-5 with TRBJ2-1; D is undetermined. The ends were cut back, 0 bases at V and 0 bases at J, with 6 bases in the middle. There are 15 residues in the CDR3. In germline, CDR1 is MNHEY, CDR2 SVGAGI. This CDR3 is CASSYSIGSYNEQFF. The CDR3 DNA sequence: TGTGCCAGCAGTTACTCGATAGGCTCCTACAATGAGCAGTTCTTC.

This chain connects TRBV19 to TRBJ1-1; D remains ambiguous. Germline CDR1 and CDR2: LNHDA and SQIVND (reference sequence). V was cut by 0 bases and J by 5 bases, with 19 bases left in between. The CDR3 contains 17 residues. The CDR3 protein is CASSIDQARASRTEAFF. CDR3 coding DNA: TGTGCCAGTAGTATAGATCAGGCGAGGGCTTCGAGGACTGAAGCTTTCTTT.

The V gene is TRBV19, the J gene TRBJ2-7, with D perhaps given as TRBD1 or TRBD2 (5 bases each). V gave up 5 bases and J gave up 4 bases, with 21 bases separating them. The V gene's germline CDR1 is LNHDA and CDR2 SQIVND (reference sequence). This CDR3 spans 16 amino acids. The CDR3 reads CASSPPPISGPYEQYF. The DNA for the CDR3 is TGTGCCAGTAGTCCTCCCCCCATTTCGGGGCCATACGAGCAGTACTTC. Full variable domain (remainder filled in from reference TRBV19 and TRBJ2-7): DGGITQSPKYLFRKEGQNVTLSCEQNLNHDAMYWYRQDPGQGLRLIYYSQIVNDFQKGDIAEGYSVSREKKESFPLTVTSAQKNPTAFYLCASSPPPISGPYEQYFGPGTRLTVT.

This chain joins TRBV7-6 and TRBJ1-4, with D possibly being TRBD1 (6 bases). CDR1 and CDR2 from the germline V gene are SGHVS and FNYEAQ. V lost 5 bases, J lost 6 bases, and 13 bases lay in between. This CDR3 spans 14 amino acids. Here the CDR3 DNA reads TGTGCCAGCAGCCCGGGACAAGCTGATGAAAAACTGTTTTTT. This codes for CASSPGQADEKLFF.

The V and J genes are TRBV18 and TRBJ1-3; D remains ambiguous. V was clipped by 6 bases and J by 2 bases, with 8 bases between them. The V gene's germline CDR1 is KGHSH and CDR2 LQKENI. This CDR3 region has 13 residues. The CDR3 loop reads CASSGGTGNTIYF. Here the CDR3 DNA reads TGTGCCAGCTCCGGCGGGACTGGAAACACCATATATTTT.

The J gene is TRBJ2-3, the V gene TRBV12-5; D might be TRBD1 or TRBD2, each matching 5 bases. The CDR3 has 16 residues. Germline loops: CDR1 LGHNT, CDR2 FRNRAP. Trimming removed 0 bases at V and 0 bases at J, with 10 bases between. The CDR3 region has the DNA TGTGCTAGTGGTTTGGTACGGGACGGTAGCACAGATACGCAGTATTTT. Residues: CASGLVRDGSTDTQYF.

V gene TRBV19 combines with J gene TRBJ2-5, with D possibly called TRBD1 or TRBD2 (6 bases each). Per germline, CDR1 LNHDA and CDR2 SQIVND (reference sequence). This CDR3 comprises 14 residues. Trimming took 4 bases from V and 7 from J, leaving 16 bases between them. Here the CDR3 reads CASSTTGAPGTQYF. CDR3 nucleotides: TGTGCCAGTAGTACTACGGGGGCGCCGGGGACCCAGTACTTC.

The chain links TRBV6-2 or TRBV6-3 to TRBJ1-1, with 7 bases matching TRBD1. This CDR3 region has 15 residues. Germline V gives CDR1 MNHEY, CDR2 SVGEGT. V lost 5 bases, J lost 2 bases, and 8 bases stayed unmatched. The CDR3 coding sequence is TGTGCCAGCAGTGACGAGGGACAGCAAAACACTGAAGCTTTCTTT. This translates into CASSDEGQQNTEAFF.

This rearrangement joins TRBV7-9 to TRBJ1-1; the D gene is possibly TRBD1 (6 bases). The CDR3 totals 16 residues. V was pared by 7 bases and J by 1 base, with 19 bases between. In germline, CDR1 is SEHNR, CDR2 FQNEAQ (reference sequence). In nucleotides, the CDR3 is TGTGCCAGCACCCTAGCCGCGGGACACTCGAACACTGAAGCTTTCTTT. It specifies CASTLAAGHSNTEAFF.

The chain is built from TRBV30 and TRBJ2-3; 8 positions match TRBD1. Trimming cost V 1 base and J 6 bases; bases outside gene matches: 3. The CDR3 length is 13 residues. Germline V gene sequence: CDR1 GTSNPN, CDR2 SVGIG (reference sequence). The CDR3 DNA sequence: TGTGCCTGGAGTGCCCAGGGGGCGGATACGCAGTATTTT. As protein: CAWSAQGADTQYF.

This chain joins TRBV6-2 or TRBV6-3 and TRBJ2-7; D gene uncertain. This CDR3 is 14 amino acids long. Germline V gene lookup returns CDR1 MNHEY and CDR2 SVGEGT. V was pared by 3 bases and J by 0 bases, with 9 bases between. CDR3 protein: CASSYGGPSYEQYF. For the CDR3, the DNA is TGTGCCAGCAGTTATGGCGGACCCTCCTACGAGCAGTACTTC.

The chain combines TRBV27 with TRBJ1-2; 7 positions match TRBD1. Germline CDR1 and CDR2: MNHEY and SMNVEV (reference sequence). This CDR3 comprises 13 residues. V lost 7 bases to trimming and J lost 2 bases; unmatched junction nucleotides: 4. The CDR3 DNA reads TGTGCCAGCAAAAAGACAGGGAACTATGGCTACACCTTC. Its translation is CASKKTGNYGYTF.

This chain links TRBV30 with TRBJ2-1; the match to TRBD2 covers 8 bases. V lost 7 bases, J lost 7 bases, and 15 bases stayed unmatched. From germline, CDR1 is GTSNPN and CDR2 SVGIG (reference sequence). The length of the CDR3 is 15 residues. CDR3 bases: TGTGCCTCCCCGGGGGGGGCGGGTAATGGGAATGAGCAGTTCTTC. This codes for CASPGGAGNGNEQFF.